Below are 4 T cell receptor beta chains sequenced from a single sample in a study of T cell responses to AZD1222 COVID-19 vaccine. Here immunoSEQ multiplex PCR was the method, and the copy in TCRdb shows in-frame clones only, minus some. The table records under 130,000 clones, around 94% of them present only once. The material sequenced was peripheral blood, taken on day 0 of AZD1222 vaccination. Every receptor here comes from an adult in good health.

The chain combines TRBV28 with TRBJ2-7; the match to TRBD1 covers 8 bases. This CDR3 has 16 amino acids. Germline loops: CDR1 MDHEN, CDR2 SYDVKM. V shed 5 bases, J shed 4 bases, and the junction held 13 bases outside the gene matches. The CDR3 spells CASSPAGQGGNYEQYF. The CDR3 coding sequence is TGTGCCAGCAGTCCGGCCGGACAGGGAGGTAATTACGAGCAGTACTTC.

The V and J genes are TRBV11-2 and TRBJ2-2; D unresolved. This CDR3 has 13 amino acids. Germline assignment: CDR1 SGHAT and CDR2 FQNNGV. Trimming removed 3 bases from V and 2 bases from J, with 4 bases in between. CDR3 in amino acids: CASSFTNTGELFF. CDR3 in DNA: TGTGCCAGCAGCTTCACAAACACCGGGGAGCTGTTTTTT.

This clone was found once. For the CDR3, the DNA is TGTGCCAGCAGGAGGGACAGGGGGCACACTGAAGCTTTCTTT. Its protein product is CASRRDRGHTEAFF. The chain uses TRBV6-4 and TRBJ1-1; 12 bases are a match to TRBD1. V was clipped by 6 bases and J by 3 bases; unmatched bases: 2. Germline V gives CDR1 MRHNA, CDR2 SNTAGT. The CDR3 runs 14 residues.

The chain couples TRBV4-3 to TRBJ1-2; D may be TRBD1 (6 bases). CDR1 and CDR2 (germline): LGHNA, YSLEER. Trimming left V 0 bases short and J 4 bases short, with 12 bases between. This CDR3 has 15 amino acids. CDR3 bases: TGCGCCAGCAGCCAAGACAGGGGAATTGGCTATGGCTACACCTTC. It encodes CASSQDRGIGYGYTF.